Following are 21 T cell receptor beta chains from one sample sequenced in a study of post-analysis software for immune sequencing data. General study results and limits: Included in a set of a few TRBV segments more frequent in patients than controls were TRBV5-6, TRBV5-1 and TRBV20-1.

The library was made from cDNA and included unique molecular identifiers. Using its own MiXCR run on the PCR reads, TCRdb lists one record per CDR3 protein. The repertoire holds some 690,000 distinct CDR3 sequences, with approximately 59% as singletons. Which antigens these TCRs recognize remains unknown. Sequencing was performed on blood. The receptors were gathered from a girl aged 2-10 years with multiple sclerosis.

The CDR3: CKKRGDGFSQYF. CDR3 DNA: TGCAAAAAGCGGGGGGACGGTTTCAGCCAGTACTTC. The chain joins TRBV29-1 to TRBJ2-5; TRBD2 agrees at 9 bases. Germline CDR1 is SQVTM and CDR2 is ANQGSEA. This CDR3 region has 12 residues.

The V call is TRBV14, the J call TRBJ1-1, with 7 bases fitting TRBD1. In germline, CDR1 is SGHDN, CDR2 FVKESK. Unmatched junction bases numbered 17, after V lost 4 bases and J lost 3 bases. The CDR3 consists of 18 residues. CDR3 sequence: CASSRGGQLFKGYTEAFF. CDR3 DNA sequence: TGTGCCAGCAGCCGAGGGGGACAGCTATTTAAGGGGTACACTGAAGCTTTCTTT.

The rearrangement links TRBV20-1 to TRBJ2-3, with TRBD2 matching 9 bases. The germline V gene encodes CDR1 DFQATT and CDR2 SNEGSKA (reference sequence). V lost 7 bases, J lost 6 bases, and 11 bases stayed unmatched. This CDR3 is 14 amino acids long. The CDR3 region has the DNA TGCAGTGTTGACTCGGGACTAGCAAGTGATACGCAGTATTTT. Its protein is CSVDSGLASDTQYF.

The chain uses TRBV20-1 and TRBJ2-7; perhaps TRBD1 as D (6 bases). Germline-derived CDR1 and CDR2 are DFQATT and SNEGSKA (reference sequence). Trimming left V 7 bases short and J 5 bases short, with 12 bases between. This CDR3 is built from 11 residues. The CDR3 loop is CSVTGFNEQYF. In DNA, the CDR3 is TGCAGTGTAACAGGGTTCAACGAGCAGTACTTC.

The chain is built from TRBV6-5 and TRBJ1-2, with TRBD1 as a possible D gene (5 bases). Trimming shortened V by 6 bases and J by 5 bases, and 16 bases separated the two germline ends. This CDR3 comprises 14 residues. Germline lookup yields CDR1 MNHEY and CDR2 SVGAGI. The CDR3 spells CASRPNGGPYGYTF. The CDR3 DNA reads TGTGCCAGCAGGCCTAATGGGGGACCTTATGGCTACACCTTC.

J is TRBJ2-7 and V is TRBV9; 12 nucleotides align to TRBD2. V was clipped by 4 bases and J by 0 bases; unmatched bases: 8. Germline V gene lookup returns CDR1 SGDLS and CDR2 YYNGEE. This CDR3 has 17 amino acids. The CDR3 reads CASSTTSGSPNSYEQYF. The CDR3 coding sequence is TGTGCCAGCAGCACGACTAGCGGGAGCCCTAACTCCTACGAGCAGTACTTC.

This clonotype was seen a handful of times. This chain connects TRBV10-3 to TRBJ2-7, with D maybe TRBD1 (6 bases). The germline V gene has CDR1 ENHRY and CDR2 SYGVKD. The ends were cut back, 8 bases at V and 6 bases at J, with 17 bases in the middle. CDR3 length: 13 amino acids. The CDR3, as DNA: TGTGCCATCGCCCCGACAGGAGAGTCCGAGCAGTACTTC. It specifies CAIAPTGESEQYF.

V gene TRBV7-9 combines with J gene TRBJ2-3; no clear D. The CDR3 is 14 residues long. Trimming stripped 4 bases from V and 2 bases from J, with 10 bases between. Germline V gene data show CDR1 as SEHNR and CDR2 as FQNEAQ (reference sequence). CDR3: CASSSWQDTDTQYF. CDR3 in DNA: TGTGCCAGCAGCTCTTGGCAGGACACAGATACGCAGTATTTT.

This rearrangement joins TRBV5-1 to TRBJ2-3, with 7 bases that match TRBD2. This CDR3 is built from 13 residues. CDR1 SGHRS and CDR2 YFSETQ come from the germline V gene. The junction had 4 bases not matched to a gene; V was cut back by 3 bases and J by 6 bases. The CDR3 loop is CASSSTSIDTQYF. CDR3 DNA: TGCGCCAGCAGCTCGACTAGCATCGATACGCAGTATTTT.

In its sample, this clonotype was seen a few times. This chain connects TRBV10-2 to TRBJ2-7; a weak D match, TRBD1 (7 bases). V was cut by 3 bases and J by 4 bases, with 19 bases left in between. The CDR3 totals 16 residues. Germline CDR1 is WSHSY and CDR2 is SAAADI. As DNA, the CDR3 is TGCGCCAGCAGTGAACTTAGGGGGGACAGTGTTTACGAGCAGTACTTC. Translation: CASSELRGDSVYEQYF.

The CDR3 protein is CASRRGPTYNEQFF. The DNA for the CDR3 is TGTGCCAGCAGAAGGGGCCCGACCTACAATGAGCAGTTCTTC. The chain combines TRBV28 with TRBJ2-1, with a tentative D call TRBD1 (5 bases). The V end lost 6 bases, the J end lost 2 bases, and 11 bases lay between the germline ends. CDR1 is MDHEN, CDR2 SYDVKM, per germline. The CDR3 loop spans 14 amino acids.

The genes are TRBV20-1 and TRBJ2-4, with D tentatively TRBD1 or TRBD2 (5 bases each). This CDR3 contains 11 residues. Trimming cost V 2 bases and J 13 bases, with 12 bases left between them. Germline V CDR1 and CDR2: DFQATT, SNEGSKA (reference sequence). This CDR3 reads CSARYLGEQYF. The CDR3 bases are TGCAGTGCTAGATACTTAGGGGAGCAGTACTTC.

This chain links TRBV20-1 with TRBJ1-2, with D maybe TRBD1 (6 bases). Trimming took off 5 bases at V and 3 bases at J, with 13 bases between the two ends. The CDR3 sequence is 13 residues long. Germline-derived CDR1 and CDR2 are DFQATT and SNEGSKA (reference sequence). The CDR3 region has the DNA TGCAGTGCTCGGCCATCAGGGGACTATGGCTACACCTTC. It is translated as CSARPSGDYGYTF.

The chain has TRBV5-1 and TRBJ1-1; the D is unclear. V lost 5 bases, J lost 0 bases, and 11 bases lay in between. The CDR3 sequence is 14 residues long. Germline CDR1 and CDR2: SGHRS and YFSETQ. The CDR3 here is CASRSGQLNTEAFF. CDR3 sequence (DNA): TGCGCCAGCAGAAGTGGTCAGCTGAACACTGAAGCTTTCTTT. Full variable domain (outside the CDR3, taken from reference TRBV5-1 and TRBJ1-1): KAGVTQTPRYLIKTRGQQVTLSCSPISGHRSVSWYQQTPGQGLQFLFEYFSETQRNKGNFPGRFSGRQFSNSRSEMNVSTLELGDSALYLCASRSGQLNTEAFFGQGTRLTVV.

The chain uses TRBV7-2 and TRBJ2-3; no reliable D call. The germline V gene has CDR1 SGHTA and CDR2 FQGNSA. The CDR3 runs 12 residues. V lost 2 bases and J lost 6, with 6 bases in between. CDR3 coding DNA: TGTGCCAGCAGCTTATACGTGGATACGCAGTATTTT. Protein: CASSLYVDTQYF.

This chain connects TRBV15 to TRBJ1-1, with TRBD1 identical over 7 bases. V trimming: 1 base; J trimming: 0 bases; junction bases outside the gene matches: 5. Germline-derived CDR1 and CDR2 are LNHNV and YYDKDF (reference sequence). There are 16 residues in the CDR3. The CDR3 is CATSRVYGTVNTEAFF. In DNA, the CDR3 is TGTGCCACCAGCAGAGTTTATGGGACAGTGAACACTGAAGCTTTCTTT.

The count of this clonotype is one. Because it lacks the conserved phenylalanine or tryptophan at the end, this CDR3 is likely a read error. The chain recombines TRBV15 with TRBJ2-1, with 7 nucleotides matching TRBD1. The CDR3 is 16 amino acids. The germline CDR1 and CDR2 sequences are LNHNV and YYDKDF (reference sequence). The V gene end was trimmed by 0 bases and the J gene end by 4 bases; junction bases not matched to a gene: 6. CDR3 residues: CATSREGTAIYNEQFS. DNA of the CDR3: TGTGCCACCAGCAGAGAAGGGACAGCCATATACAATGAGCAGTTCTCC.

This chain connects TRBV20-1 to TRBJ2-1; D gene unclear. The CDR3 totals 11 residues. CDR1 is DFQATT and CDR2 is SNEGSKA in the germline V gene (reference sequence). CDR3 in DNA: TGCAGCGACGGACCAATCAATGAGCAGTTCTTC. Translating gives CSDGPINEQFF.

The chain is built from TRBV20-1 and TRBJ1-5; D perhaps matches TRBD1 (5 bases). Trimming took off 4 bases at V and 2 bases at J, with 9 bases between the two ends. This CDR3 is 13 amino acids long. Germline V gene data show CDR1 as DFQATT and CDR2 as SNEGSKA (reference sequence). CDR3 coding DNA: TGCAGTGCTACCCGGGACGGCAATCAGCCCCAGCATTTT. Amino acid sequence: CSATRDGNQPQHF.

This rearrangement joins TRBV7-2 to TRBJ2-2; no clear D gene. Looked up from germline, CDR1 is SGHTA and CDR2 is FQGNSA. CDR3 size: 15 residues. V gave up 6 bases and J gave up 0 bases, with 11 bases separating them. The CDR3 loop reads CASRGGVANTGELFF. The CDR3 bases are TGTGCCAGCAGGGGTGGGGTCGCGAACACCGGGGAGCTGTTTTTT.

The chain's CDR3 is CSVEERPAQYF. Here the CDR3 DNA reads TGCAGCGTTGAAGAACGGCCGGCGCAGTATTTT. The V and J genes are TRBV29-1 and TRBJ2-3; D remains ambiguous. The CDR3 is 11 residues long. Germline CDR1 reads SQVTM; CDR2 reads ANQGSEA. V lost 0 bases and J lost 10, with 8 bases in between.